This T cell receptor beta chain was sequenced during a study of T-cell memory formation after mild COVID-19. Background on the study: The study found TCR clusters largely donor specific.

This clonotype has a handful of counts. No antigen is known for it. UMIs and sample barcodes were carried by the TCR alpha and TCR beta cDNA libraries that 5'RACE produced using constant-segment primers. In TCRdb, the 5' RACE reads were re-called with MiXCR into one record per CDR3 protein. The data hold 300,000 to 350,000 distinct CDR3 sequences, with roughly an eighth observed a single time. Study findings and constraints: Those CD4+ clones that contracted were mainly in CM and EM (CD8+ ones in EMRA). The finding that pre-infection memory included some responding clones suggested that cross-reactive memory joined.

The trim removed 0 bases at V and 6 bases at J, leaving 4 bases unmatched. The germline V gene has CDR1 DFQATT and CDR2 SNEGSKA (reference sequence). This CDR3 is built from 14 residues. The sequencing sample was made of PBMCs or a T cell subset sorted from them (not recorded which). The TCR comes from a man aged 18 to 29 who had mild COVID-19 (a few samples of this study predate the infection). Cell type and time point are not known. The gene calls are TRBV20-1 and TRBJ2-3; 9 nucleotides align to TRBD2. CDR3 region: CSARDWRGGDTQYF. The CDR3 DNA is TGCAGTGCTAGAGATTGGCGGGGGGGGGATACGCAGTATTTT.